This passage covers 32 T cell receptor beta chains from one sample sequenced in a study of blood T cells in healthy people across ages. Sample-barcoded 5' priming and a J-beta primer mix drove a second PCR of 7 to 11 cycles. TCRdb re-called the 5' RACE reads with MiXCR, one entry per CDR3 protein. The repertoire holds about 670,000 distinct CDR3 sequences, with about 51% as singletons. The sample taken for sequencing was blood. The receptors here all came from a woman aged 80 or over in good health.

The sample holds many counts of this clonotype. V gene TRBV14 combines with J gene TRBJ2-5; no clear D gene. Germline V gives CDR1 SGHDN, CDR2 FVKESK. This CDR3 comprises 11 residues. Trimming left V 0 bases short and J 9 bases short, with 5 bases between. The CDR3 spells CASSQEWAQYF. CDR3 bases: TGTGCCAGCAGCCAAGAATGGGCCCAGTACTTC.

This chain joins TRBV20-1 and TRBJ1-1, with D maybe TRBD1 (5 bases). This CDR3 has 12 residues. Germline V lookup: CDR1 DFQATT, CDR2 SNEGSKA (reference sequence). V was clipped by 3 bases and J by 4 bases, with 9 bases between them. DNA for the CDR3: TGCAGTGCTAGTAGGGGAGCCACTGAAGCTTTCTTT. This encodes CSASRGATEAFF.

This chain uses TRBV5-1 with TRBJ2-3; D possibly corresponds to TRBD2 (5 bases). V lost 2 bases and J 0 bases, leaving 13 bases between the germline ends. This CDR3 spans 16 amino acids. CDR1 and CDR2 from the germline V gene are SGHRS and YFSETQ. CDR3 sequence reads: CASSLNGLQSTDTQYF. CDR3 nucleotides: TGCGCCAGCAGCTTAAACGGACTCCAGAGCACAGATACGCAGTATTTT.

This clonotype has only a few counts. CDR3 in amino acids: CASSLSAGADTQYF. The CDR3 DNA reads as TGTGCCAGCAGTTTATCAGCGGGGGCGGATACGCAGTATTTT. This sequence joins TRBV27 and TRBJ2-3, with 8 bases lining up with TRBD2. The CDR3 length is 14 residues. CDR1 and CDR2 (germline): MNHEY, SMNVEV (reference sequence). The V gene end was trimmed by 0 bases and the J gene end by 6 bases; junction bases not matched to a gene: 2.

This clonotype has a single count. A read error is possible here, since a much larger clone lies one base away. The CDR3: CASSPRGQGRNNEQYF. CDR3 nucleotides: TGTGCCAGCAGCCCCCGAGGACAGGGGAGGAACAATGAGCAGTACTTC. This chain links TRBV2 with TRBJ2-5, with 9 bases aligning to TRBD1. With V trimmed by 6 bases and J by 11 bases, 19 bases remained unmatched. CDR1 is SNHLY and CDR2 is FYNNEI in the germline V gene. The CDR3 is 16 residues long.

In its sample, this clonotype was seen a few times. This chain links TRBV5-1 with TRBJ2-1, with TRBD2 matching over 11 bases. V lost 5 bases, J lost 6 bases, and 10 bases stayed unmatched. This CDR3 has 16 residues. Per germline, CDR1 SGHRS and CDR2 YFSETQ. The CDR3 DNA reads TGCGCCAGCAGTAAAATAGCGGGGGGGCCCCGCAATGAGCAGTTCTTC. Translating it yields CASSKIAGGPRNEQFF.

This clonotype is a singleton in its sample. V usage is TRBV9 and J usage is TRBJ2-1; 10 nucleotides line up with TRBD2. The trim removed 0 bases at V and 2 bases at J, leaving 2 bases unmatched. CDR3 length: 16 residues. Germline values: CDR1 SGDLS, CDR2 YYNGEE. The CDR3: CASSVDLAGAYNEQFF. Here the CDR3 DNA reads TGTGCCAGCAGCGTAGATCTAGCGGGAGCCTACAATGAGCAGTTCTTC.

V and J are TRBV28 and TRBJ2-7; TRBD1 matches at 9 bases. The length of the CDR3 is 15 residues. V lost 4 bases to trimming and J lost 4 bases; unmatched junction nucleotides: 8. Germline CDR1 reads MDHEN; CDR2 reads SYDVKM. CDR3 residues: CASSSVTGGQYEQYF. The CDR3 DNA follows: TGTGCCAGCAGTTCCGTGACAGGGGGACAATACGAGCAGTACTTC.

The sample holds many counts of this clonotype. CDR3 sequence: CASSAKRAGRNEKLFF. The CDR3 coding sequence is TGTGCCAGCAGCGCAAAGCGGGCAGGGAGGAATGAAAAACTGTTTTTT. V usage is TRBV7-9 and J usage is TRBJ1-4; TRBD1 is a possible D gene (5 bases). Germline loops: CDR1 SEHNR, CDR2 FQNEAQ (reference sequence). This CDR3 comprises 16 residues. V was shortened by 5 bases and J by 5 bases, with 18 bases between the two germline ends.

CDR3 residues: CASSRKGGDPYEQYF. Here the CDR3 DNA reads TGTGCCAGCAGTCGTAAAGGGGGGGACCCCTACGAGCAGTACTTC. The chain recombines TRBV3-1 with TRBJ2-7; TRBD2 might be the D (7 bases). CDR3 size: 15 residues. Trimming pared 6 bases from V and 2 bases from J, leaving 17 bases between. The germline V gene encodes CDR1 LGHDT and CDR2 YNNKEL (reference sequence).

The chain combines TRBV30 with TRBJ2-7; possibly TRBD2 for D (5 bases). Trimming removed 0 bases from V and 4 bases from J, with 10 bases in between. Per the germline V gene, CDR1 is GTSNPN and CDR2 is SVGIG (reference sequence). This CDR3 contains 13 residues. CDR3 DNA sequence: TGTGCCTGGAGTGTAGGGCCGGGATACGAGCAGTACTTC. Translated, it gives CAWSVGPGYEQYF.

The chain joins TRBV20-1 to TRBJ2-5; D is uncertain. The CDR3 sequence is 17 residues long. V was clipped by 4 bases and J by 5 bases, with 26 bases between them. Germline CDR1 reads DFQATT; CDR2 reads SNEGSKA (reference sequence). The CDR3 loop is CSATGVLWGTLRETQYF. CDR3 DNA: TGCAGTGCTACCGGCGTACTATGGGGAACCCTGAGGGAGACCCAGTACTTC.

The chain recombines TRBV20-1 with TRBJ1-2; the D is unclear. CDR1 and CDR2 (germline): DFQATT, SNEGSKA (reference sequence). Deletions cut 5 bases from V and 3 bases from J, with 4 bases between. The CDR3 is 10 residues long. CDR3 in amino acids: CSAGDYGYTF. The CDR3 region has the DNA TGCAGTGCTGGTGACTATGGCTACACCTTC.

A note on this clonotype: Since a much larger clone is just one base distant, this may be a read error. The gene calls are TRBV30 and TRBJ2-6, with D hard to call. The V end was cut by 1 base, the J end by 0 bases, with 7 bases between. CDR1 and CDR2 from the germline V gene are GTSNPN and SVGIG (reference sequence). The CDR3 extends over 15 amino acids. The CDR3 bases are TGTGCCTGGAGTGCAGGTAGCTCTGGGGCCAACGTCCTGACTTTC. This gives the protein CAWSAGSSGANVLTF. Full variable domain (outside the CDR3, taken from reference TRBV30 and TRBJ2-6): SQTIHQWPATLVQPVGSPLSLECTVEGTSNPNLYWYRQAAGRGLQLLFYSVGIGQISSEVPQNLSASRPQDRQFILSSKKLLLSDSGFYLCAWSAGSSGANVLTFGAGSRLTVL.

This clonotype occurred many times. J is TRBJ2-5 and V is TRBV28; 8 nucleotides align to TRBD2. V dropped 5 bases and J dropped 2; count of bases not matched to a gene: 13. The germline gives CDR1 MDHEN, CDR2 SYDVKM. This CDR3 is built from 17 residues. The CDR3 coding sequence is TGTGCCAGCAGTCTATACCAGGCGGGAGGCCATCAAGAGACCCAGTACTTC. It translates to CASSLYQAGGHQETQYF.

This clonotype was detected ten times or more. CDR3 region: CASSQDRGWEAKNIQYF. Here the CDR3 DNA reads TGTGCCAGCAGCCAAGATCGGGGGTGGGAGGCCAAAAACATTCAGTACTTC. V gene TRBV14 combines with J gene TRBJ2-4, with a tentative D call TRBD2 (6 bases). Germline assignment: CDR1 SGHDN and CDR2 FVKESK. The CDR3 is made up of 17 amino acids. The V gene lost 0 bases and the J gene lost 1 base, with 13 bases spanning the gap.

This chain connects TRBV18 to TRBJ2-5; possible D gene TRBD1, 5 bases. CDR3 length: 14 amino acids. Per germline, CDR1 KGHSH and CDR2 LQKENI. The germline V and J ends were trimmed by 2 bases and 1 base, with 8 bases remaining between them. The CDR3 DNA follows: TGTGCCAGCTCACCAGGGGCAGCCCAAGAGACCCAGTACTTC. This encodes CASSPGAAQETQYF.

This clonotype occurred a few times. V usage is TRBV2 and J usage is TRBJ1-5, with D possibly matching TRBD1 (6 bases). The CDR3 is 17 amino acids. The V and J ends lost 2 bases and 5 bases respectively, with 19 bases between them. Germline CDR1 SNHLY, CDR2 FYNNEI. The CDR3 DNA follows: TGTGCCAGCAGTGAATTGGGGGCCGGTCCAATCCATCAGCCCCAGCATTTT. Its protein product is CASSELGAGPIHQPQHF.

The chain employs TRBV4-3 and TRBJ2-4; the match to TRBD2 covers 7 bases. The DNA end is more similar to TRBJ2-5, so the J call may be wrong. This CDR3 is built from 18 residues. Germline CDR1 is LGHNA and CDR2 is YSLEER. In DNA form, the CDR3 reads TGCGCCAGCAGCCAAGATCGACGGGGGGTCGCAATCCAAGAGACCCAGTACTTC. It translates to CASSQDRRGVAIQETQYF.

This clonotype was seen a few times. The chain uses TRBV2 and TRBJ2-1; maybe TRBD2 (6 bases). Trimming shortened V by 6 bases and J by 7 bases, and 16 bases separated the two germline ends. Germline-derived CDR1 and CDR2 are SNHLY and FYNNEI. CDR3 size: 14 residues. The CDR3 sequence: CASSGHAGLNEQFF. The CDR3 nucleotides read TGTGCCAGCAGCGGGCATGCGGGATTGAATGAGCAGTTCTTC.

The V and J genes are TRBV3-1 and TRBJ1-2; 7 bases align to TRBD1. After removal of 1 base from V and 2 bases from J, the junction contained 10 bases not matched to a gene. This CDR3 region has 17 residues. The germline gives CDR1 LGHDT, CDR2 YNNKEL (reference sequence). CDR3 loop: CASSQGIPGQSNYGYTF. The CDR3 DNA sequence: TGTGCCAGCAGCCAAGGAATCCCGGGACAGAGCAACTATGGCTACACCTTC.

This sequence joins TRBV5-1 and TRBJ2-5; TRBD1 might be the D (6 bases). The CDR3 length is 16 residues. Trimming cost V 3 bases and J 5 bases, with 20 bases left between them. The germline V gene encodes CDR1 SGHRS and CDR2 YFSETQ. CDR3 amino acids: CASSYQQGFAVETQYF. The CDR3 nucleotides read TGCGCCAGCAGCTATCAACAGGGATTCGCGGTGGAGACCCAGTACTTC.

The V call is TRBV6-5, the J call TRBJ2-5, with TRBD1 matching over 9 bases. Gene TRBJ2-7 matches the end of the DNA better, so the J call may be wrong. Germline V gene data show CDR1 as MNHEY and CDR2 as SVGAGI. The CDR3 is 18 amino acids. This CDR3 reads CASSYLPGQGKSSHEQYF. DNA of the CDR3: TGTGCCAGCAGTTACCTCCCGGGACAGGGAAAATCATCCCACGAGCAGTACTTC.

This chain uses TRBV20-1 with TRBJ1-5; no firm D call. Trimming shortened V by 5 bases and J by 2 bases, and 10 bases separated the two germline ends. From germline, CDR1 is DFQATT and CDR2 SNEGSKA (reference sequence). This CDR3 has 13 amino acids. CDR3 bases: TGCAGTGCTCCTCTTGAGGGCAATCAGCCCCAGCATTTT. This gives the protein CSAPLEGNQPQHF.

The chain recombines TRBV20-1 with TRBJ1-6; no reliable D call. CDR1 DFQATT and CDR2 SNEGSKA come from the germline V gene (reference sequence). Trimming pared 5 bases from V and 2 bases from J, leaving 16 bases between. The CDR3 has 16 residues. The CDR3 DNA reads as TGCAGTGCTCCTTCCTCGGGAGCTACCTATAATTCACCCCTCCACTTT. Amino acids: CSAPSSGATYNSPLHF.

In this sample, this clonotype turned up many times. The genes are TRBV5-1 and TRBJ2-3; D is undetermined. The V and J ends lost 4 bases and 3 bases respectively, with 15 bases between them. CDR1 is SGHRS, CDR2 YFSETQ, per germline. This CDR3 comprises 15 residues. The CDR3 is CASSDTMIPTDTQYF. In nucleotides, the CDR3 is TGCGCCAGCAGCGACACGATGATTCCGACAGATACGCAGTATTTT.

Turning to this clonotype: Possible read error: a much larger clone is one base away. The chain has TRBV6-4 and TRBJ2-7, with 7 bases fitting TRBD1. Germline CDR1 MRHNA, CDR2 SNTAGT. The CDR3 extends over 15 amino acids. V dropped 6 bases and J dropped 0; count of bases not matched to a gene: 8. The CDR3, as DNA: TGTGCCAGCAGGACCGGGACAGAAGTCTCCTACGAGCAGTACTTC. It translates to CASRTGTEVSYEQYF.

This clonotype was seen only a few times. The chain combines TRBV28 with TRBJ1-1; weak D call: TRBD1 (6 bases). Trimming stripped 4 bases from V and 1 base from J, with 13 bases between. From germline, CDR1 is MDHEN and CDR2 SYDVKM. CDR3 length equals 15 residues. CDR3 in amino acids: CASSSQGLGNTEAFF. The CDR3 region has the DNA TGTGCCAGCAGTTCACAGGGTCTAGGGAACACTGAAGCTTTCTTT. Based on the CDR3 plus reference TRBV28 and TRBJ1-1, the full variable domain is DVKVTQSSRYLVKRTGEKVFLECVQDMDHENMFWYRQDPGLGLRLIYFSYDVKMKEKGDIPEGYSVSREKKERFSLILESASTNQTSMYLCASSSQGLGNTEAFFGQGTRLTVV.

Remarks on this clonotype: Given a much more abundant clone one base away, this may be a read error. V gene TRBV5-1 combines with J gene TRBJ2-5; maybe TRBD2 (5 bases). The CDR3 sequence is 14 residues long. The germline V gene encodes CDR1 SGHRS and CDR2 YFSETQ. V was clipped by 8 bases and J by 11 bases, with 25 bases between them. CDR3 nucleotide sequence: TGCGCCAGTACGGACTCCCCCTCCTACAATGAGCAGTACTTC. Its translation is CASTDSPSYNEQYF.

The chain joins TRBV5-1 to TRBJ2-5; a weak D match, TRBD1 (5 bases). The CDR3 length is 16 residues. Germline V gene data show CDR1 as SGHRS and CDR2 as YFSETQ. V lost 1 base to trimming and J lost 11 bases, with 24 bases between them. CDR3 protein: CASSLIGARAYNEQYF. For the CDR3, the DNA is TGCGCCAGCAGCTTGATTGGGGCTAGGGCCTATAATGAGCAGTACTTC.

A word on this clonotype: This sequence may be a read error, since a much larger clone differs from it by one base. The V gene is TRBV18, the J gene TRBJ2-1; the D gene could be TRBD1 or TRBD2 (5 bases each). CDR1 and CDR2 (germline): KGHSH, LQKENI. This CDR3 contains 14 residues. Trimming removed 6 bases at V and 10 bases at J, with 19 bases between. DNA of the CDR3: TGTGCCAGCTCCCGACTTGGGACGGAATACGAGCAGTTCTTC. Amino acids: CASSRLGTEYEQFF. Drawing the rest from reference TRBV18 and TRBJ2-1, the complete variable domain is NAGVMQNPRHLVRRRGQEARLRCSPMKGHSHVYWYRQLPEEGLKFMVYLQKENIIDESGMPKERFSAEFPKEGPSILRIQQVVRGDSAAYFCASSRLGTEYEQFFGPGTRLTVL.

Concerning this clonotype itself: With a much larger clone just one base away, this may be a read error. The genes are TRBV29-1 and TRBJ2-5; the D call may be TRBD1 or TRBD2 (5 bases each). The germline V and J ends were trimmed by 7 bases and 3 bases, with 18 bases remaining between them. Germline V gene data show CDR1 as SQVTM and CDR2 as ANQGSEA. This CDR3 contains 14 residues. DNA for the CDR3: TGCAGCGCCAATAATGGGACCTGGGAAGAGACCCAGTACTTC. Translating it yields CSANNGTWEETQYF.